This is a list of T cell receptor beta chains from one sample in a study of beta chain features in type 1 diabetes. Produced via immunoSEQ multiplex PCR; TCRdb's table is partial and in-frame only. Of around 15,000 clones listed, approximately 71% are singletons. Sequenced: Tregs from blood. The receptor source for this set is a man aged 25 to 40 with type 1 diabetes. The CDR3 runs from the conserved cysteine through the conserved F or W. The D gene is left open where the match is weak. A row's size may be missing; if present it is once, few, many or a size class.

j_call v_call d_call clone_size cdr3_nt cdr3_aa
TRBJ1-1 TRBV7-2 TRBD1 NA TGTGCCAGCAGCTCCAGGACAGGGGGGAGGACTGAAGCTTTCTTT CASSSRTGGRTEAFF
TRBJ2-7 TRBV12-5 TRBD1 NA TGTGCTAGTGGCCGGACAGGGGGCTTATACGAGCAGTACTTC CASGRTGGLYEQYF
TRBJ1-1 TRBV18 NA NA TGTGCCAGCTCACCCTTGATGCGGACTGAAGCTTTCTTT CASSPLMRTEAFF
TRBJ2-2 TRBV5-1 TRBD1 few TGCGCCAGCCGACAGGGGACTGGAACCGGGGAGCTGTTTTTT CASRQGTGTGELFF
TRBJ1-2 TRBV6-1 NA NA TGTGCCAGCAGTGAAGCAGGAGGGAACTATGGCTACACCTTC CASSEAGGNYGYTF
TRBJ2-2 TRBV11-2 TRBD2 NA TGTGCCAGCAGCTTAGAAGGGCGGGAGTTCGGGGAGCTGTTTTTT CASSLEGREFGELFF
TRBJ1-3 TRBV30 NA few TGTGCCTGGAGTGTATTCGGGGGAACCTCTGGAAACACCATATATTTT CAWSVFGGTSGNTIYF
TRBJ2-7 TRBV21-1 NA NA TGTGCCAGCAGCGGGGGCAGAAACTACGAGCAGTACTTC CASSGGRNYEQYF
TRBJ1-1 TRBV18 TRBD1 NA TGTGCCAGCTCACCACGGACAGGGATGAACACTGAAGCTTTCTTT CASSPRTGMNTEAFF
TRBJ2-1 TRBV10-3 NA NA TGTGCCATCAGTGACCCTCCGCGGGGTAACAATGAGCAGTTCTTC CAISDPPRGNNEQFF
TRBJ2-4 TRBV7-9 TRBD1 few TGTGCCAGCAGCTCCGACAGGGGGCCCAAAAACATTCAGTACTTC CASSSDRGPKNIQYF
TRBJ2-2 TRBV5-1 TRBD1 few TGCGCCAGCAGCTCGATCCAGGGGGCGCGGTCCACCGGGGAGCTGTTTTTT CASSSIQGARSTGELFF
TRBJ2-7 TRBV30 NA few TGTGCCTGGAGTGCTGACTGGAACGAGCAGTACTTC CAWSADWNEQYF
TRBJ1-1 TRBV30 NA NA TGTGCCTGGAGTACACAGGGAAGAGGGGCAAACACTGAAGCTTTCTTT CAWSTQGRGANTEAFF
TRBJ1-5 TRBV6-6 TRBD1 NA TGTGCCAGCAGTAATCGGGACAGGGGGCCTCAGCCCCAGCATTTT CASSNRDRGPQPQHF
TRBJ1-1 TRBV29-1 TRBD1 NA TGCAGCGTTCAGACAGGGACGAACACTGAAGCTTTCTTT CSVQTGTNTEAFF
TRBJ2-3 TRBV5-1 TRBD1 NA TGCGCCAGCAGCCTCGGACAGGGTGGCGATACGCAGTATTTT CASSLGQGGDTQYF
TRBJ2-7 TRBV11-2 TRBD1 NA TGTGCCAGCAGCTTAGGGACAGGGGACGAGCAGTACTTC CASSLGTGDEQYF
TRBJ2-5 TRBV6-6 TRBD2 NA TGTGCCAGTACCCGGGGGGAAGAGACCCAGTACTTC CASTRGEETQYF
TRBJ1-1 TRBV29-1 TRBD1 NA TGCAGCGTTCGGACAGGGAACACTGAAGCTTTCTTT CSVRTGNTEAFF
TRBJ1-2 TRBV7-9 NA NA TGTGCCAGCAGCTCGAATCTAGGTGTGTCTAACTATGGCTACACCTTC CASSSNLGVSNYGYTF
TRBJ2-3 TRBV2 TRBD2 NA TGTGCCAGCACCACATTCACTAGCGGGATGAGGGATACGCAGTATTTT CASTTFTSGMRDTQYF
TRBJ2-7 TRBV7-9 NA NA TGTGCCAGCAGCTTACTCTACGAGCAGTACTTC CASSLLYEQYF
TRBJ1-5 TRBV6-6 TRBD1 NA TGTGCCAGCAGTTTTACAGGGGTCCAGCCCCAGCATTTT CASSFTGVQPQHF
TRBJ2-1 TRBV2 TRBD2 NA TGTGCCAGCAAAGGACTAGTCATCGCAAATGAGCAGTTCTTC CASKGLVIANEQFF
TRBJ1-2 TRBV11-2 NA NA TGTGCCAGCAGCTTAGATCATACAGACTATGGCTACACCTTC CASSLDHTDYGYTF
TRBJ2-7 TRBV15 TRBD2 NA TGTGCCACCAGCAGAGGAGTAGCGGGACTCCTTTACGAGCAGTACTTC CATSRGVAGLLYEQYF
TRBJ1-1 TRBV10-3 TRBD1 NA TGTGCCATCAGACAGGGGGCCGGGACTGAAGCTTTCTTT CAIRQGAGTEAFF
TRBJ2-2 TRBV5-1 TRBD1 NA TGCGCCAGCAGTGGCGTACAAGGACAGGGTAGCACCGGGGAGCTGTTTTTT CASSGVQGQGSTGELFF
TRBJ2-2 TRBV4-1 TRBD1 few TGCGCCAGCAGCCGACGAGGGGGCAACACCGGGGAGCTGTTTTTT CASSRRGGNTGELFF
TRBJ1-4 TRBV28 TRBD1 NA TGTGCCAGCAGTGCCCCGGACAGGACAAATGAAAAACTGTTTTTT CASSAPDRTNEKLFF
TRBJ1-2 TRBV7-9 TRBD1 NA TGTGCCAGCAGCGCCAAGCTAGGACAGGAAAATGGCTACACCTTC CASSAKLGQENGYTF
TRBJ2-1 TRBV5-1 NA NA TGCGCCAGCAGCTTGGACCAGGCGTGGCAGTTCTTC CASSLDQAWQFF
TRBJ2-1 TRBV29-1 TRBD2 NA TGCAGCGTTGAAGGGGGACTAGCGGCCGGGGGGTACTACAATGAGCAGTTCTTC CSVEGGLAAGGYYNEQFF
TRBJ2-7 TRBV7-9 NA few TGTGCCAGCCGAGGGGCGGGGGAGCAGTACTTC CASRGAGEQYF
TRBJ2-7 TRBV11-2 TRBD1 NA TGTGCCAGCAGCAAACGGGACAGGGGAGCCGAGCAGTACTTC CASSKRDRGAEQYF
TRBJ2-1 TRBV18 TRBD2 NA TGTGCCAGCTCACCCCCGGCGGGTAGCGGGGGAGCCTACAATGAGCAGTTCTTC CASSPPAGSGGAYNEQFF
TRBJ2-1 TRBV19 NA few TGTGCCAGTAGTACACTCGGACTGGGGGGCAATGAGCAGTTCTTC CASSTLGLGGNEQFF
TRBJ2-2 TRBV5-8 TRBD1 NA TGTGCCAGCAGCTCCCACAGGGGCGCCACCGGGGAGCTGTTTTTT CASSSHRGATGELFF
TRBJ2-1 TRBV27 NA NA TGTGCCAGCAGTTTTTGGGGTGGAGGCTACAATGAGCAGTTCTTC CASSFWGGGYNEQFF
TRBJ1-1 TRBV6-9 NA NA TGTGCCAGCAGTTCCGTTAGTACTGAAGCTTTCTTT CASSSVSTEAFF
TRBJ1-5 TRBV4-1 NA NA TGCGCCAGCAGCGACGACAGGTCAGCCCAGCCCCAGCATTTT CASSDDRSAQPQHF
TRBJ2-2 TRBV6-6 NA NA TGTGCCAGCAGTTTTATAGACACCGGGGAGCTGTTTTTT CASSFIDTGELFF
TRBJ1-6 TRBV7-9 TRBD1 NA TGTGCCAGCAGCTCCGGACAGGGAGAAAATTCACCCCTCCACTTT CASSSGQGENSPLHF
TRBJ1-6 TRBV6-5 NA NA TGTGCCAGCAGTTACTCGGAGGTCGAAGGGAATTCACCCCTCCACTTT CASSYSEVEGNSPLHF
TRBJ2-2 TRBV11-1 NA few TGTGCCAGCAGCTACTACCCAACCTACGAGGAGACCGGGGAGCTGTTTTTT CASSYYPTYEETGELFF
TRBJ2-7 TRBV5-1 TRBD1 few TGCGCCAGCAGCCAGGGACAGAGAAGCTCCTACGAGCAGTACTTC CASSQGQRSSYEQYF
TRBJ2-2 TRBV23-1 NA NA TGCGCCAGCAGTCAATCCTCAGGTTCGAGCGGGGAGCTGTTTTTT CASSQSSGSSGELFF
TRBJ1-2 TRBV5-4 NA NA TGTGCCAGCAGCTTGCAAGGGGTCGGCTACACCTTC CASSLQGVGYTF
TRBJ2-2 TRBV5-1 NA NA TGCGCCACCGCCGGGGACACGAACACCGGGGAGCTGTTTTTT CATAGDTNTGELFF
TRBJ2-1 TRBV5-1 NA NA TGCGCCAGCAGCTTGGCCACAGGGAGCGTCTACAATGAGCAGTTCTTC CASSLATGSVYNEQFF
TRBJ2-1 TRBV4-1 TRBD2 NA TGCGCCAGCAGCCAAACACTAGCGGGGGGCCCCCAGGATGAGCAGTTCTTC CASSQTLAGGPQDEQFF
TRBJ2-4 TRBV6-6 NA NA TGTGCCAGCACTCAGGGCGGAAACATTCAGTACTTC CASTQGGNIQYF
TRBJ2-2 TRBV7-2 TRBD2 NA TGTGCCAGCAGCATAACCGGGACTAGCGGGAGTGGTGTCAGGGAGCTGTTTTTT CASSITGTSGSGVRELFF